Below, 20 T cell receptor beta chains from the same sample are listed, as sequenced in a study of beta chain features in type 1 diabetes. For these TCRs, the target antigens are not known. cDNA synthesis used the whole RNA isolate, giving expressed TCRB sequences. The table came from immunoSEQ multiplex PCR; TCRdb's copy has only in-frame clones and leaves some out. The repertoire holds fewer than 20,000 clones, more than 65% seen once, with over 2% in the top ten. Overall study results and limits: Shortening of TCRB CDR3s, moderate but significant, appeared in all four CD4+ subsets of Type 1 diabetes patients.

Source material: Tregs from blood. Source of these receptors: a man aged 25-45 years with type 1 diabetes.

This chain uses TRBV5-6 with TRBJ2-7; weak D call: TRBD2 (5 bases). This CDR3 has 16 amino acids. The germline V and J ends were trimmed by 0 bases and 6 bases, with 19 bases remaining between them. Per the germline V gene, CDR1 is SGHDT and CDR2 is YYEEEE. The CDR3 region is CASSLVSSWLSGEQYF. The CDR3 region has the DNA TGTGCCAGCAGCTTGGTCAGCAGCTGGTTGAGCGGCGAGCAGTACTTC.

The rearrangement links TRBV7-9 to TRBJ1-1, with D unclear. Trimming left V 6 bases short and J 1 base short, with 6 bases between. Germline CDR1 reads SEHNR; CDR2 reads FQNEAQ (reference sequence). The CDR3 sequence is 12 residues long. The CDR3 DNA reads TGTGCCAGCAGTATCGGGAACACTGAAGCTTTCTTT. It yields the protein CASSIGNTEAFF.

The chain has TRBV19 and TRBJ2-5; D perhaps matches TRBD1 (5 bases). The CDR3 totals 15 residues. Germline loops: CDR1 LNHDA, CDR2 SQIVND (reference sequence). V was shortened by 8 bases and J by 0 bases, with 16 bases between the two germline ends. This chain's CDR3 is CASQTTADYQETQYF. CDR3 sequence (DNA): TGTGCCAGTCAGACGACAGCAGACTACCAAGAGACCCAGTACTTC. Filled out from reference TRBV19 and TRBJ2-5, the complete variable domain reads DGGITQSPKYLFRKEGQNVTLSCEQNLNHDAMYWYRQDPGQGLRLIYYSQIVNDFQKGDIAEGYSVSREKKESFPLTVTSAQKNPTAFYLCASQTTADYQETQYFGPGTRLLVL.

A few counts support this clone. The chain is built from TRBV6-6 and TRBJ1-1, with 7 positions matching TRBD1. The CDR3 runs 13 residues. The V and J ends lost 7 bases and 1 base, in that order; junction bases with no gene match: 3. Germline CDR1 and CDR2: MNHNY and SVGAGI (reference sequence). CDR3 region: CASTRQGNTEAFF. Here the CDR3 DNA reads TGTGCCAGCACCAGACAGGGGAACACTGAAGCTTTCTTT.

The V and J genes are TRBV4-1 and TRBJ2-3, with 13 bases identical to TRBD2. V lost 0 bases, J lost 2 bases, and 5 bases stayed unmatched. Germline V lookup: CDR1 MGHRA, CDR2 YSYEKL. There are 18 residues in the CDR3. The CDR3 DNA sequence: TGCGCCAGCAGCCAAGATCCGGGACTAGCGGGGACCACAGATACGCAGTATTTT. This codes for CASSQDPGLAGTTDTQYF.

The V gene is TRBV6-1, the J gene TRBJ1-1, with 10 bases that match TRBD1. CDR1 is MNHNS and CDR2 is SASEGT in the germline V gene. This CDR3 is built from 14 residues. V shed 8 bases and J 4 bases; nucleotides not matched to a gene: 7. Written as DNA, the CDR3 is TGTGCCAGCGGGACAGGGGTTAGGAGCACTGAAGCTTTCTTT. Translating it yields CASGTGVRSTEAFF.

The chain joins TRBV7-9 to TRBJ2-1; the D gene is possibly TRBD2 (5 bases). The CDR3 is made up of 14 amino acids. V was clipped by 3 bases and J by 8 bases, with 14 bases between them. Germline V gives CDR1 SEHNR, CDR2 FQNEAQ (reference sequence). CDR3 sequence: CASSLEALSHEQFF. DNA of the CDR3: TGTGCCAGCAGCTTGGAGGCTTTGAGCCATGAGCAGTTCTTC.

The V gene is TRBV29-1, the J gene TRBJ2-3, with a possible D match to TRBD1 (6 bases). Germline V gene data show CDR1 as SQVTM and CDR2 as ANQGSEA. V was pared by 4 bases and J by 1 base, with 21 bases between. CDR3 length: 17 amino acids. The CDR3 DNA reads TGCAGCGTTGTATTGGGGGCTGTGGTTTATGGCACAGATACGCAGTATTTT. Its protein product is CSVVLGAVVYGTDTQYF.

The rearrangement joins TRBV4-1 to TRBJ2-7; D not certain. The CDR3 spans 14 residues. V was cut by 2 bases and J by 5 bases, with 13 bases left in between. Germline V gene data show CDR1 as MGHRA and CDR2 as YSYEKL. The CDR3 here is CASSQTRIRDEQYF. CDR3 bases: TGCGCCAGCAGCCAAACGCGGATAAGAGACGAGCAGTACTTC.

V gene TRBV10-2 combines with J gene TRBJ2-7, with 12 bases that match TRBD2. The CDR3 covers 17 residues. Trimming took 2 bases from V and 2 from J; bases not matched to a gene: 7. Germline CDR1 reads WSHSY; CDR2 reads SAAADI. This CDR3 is CASSEPPLAGGTYEQYF. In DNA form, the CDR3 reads TGCGCCAGCAGTGAGCCACCACTAGCGGGAGGTACCTACGAGCAGTACTTC.

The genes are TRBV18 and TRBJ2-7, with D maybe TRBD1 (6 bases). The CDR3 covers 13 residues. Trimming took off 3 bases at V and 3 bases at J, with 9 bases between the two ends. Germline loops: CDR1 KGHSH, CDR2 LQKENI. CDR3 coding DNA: TGTGCCAGCTCACCCGTAGGGGGCTACGAGCAGTACTTC. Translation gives CASSPVGGYEQYF.

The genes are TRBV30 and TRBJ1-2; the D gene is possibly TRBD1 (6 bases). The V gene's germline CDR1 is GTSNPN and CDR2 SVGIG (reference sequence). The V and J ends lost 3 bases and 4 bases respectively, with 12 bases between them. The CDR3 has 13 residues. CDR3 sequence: CAWSGQTLYGYTF. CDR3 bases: TGTGCCTGGAGCGGACAGACACTCTATGGCTACACCTTC.

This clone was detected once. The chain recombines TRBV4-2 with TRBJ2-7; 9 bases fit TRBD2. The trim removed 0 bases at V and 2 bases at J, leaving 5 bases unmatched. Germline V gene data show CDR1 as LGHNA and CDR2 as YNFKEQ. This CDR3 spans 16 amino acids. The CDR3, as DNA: TGTGCCAGCAGCCAAGAAATGGGCGGGAGGGCCTACGAGCAGTACTTC. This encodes CASSQEMGGRAYEQYF.

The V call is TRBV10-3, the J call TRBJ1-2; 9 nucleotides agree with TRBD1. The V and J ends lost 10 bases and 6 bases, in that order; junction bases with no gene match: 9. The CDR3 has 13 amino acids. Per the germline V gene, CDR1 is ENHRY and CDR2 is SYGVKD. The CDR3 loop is CATRQGVEDGYTF. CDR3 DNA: TGTGCCACCCGACAGGGGGTCGAAGATGGCTACACCTTC.

The CDR3: CATEPGGLNTEAFF. The CDR3 coding sequence is TGTGCCACTGAGCCAGGGGGCTTGAACACTGAAGCTTTCTTT. The chain is built from TRBV6-6 and TRBJ1-1; 8 bases match TRBD1. CDR1 and CDR2 from the germline V gene are MNHNY and SVGAGI (reference sequence). With 10 bases clipped from V and 0 bases from J, the junction kept 7 bases outside the gene matches. The CDR3 has 14 residues.

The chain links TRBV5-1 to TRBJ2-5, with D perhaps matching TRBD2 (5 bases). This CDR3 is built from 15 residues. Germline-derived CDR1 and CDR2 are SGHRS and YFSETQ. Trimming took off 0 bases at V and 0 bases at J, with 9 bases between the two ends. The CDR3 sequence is CASSLAGVYQETQYF. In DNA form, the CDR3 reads TGCGCCAGCAGCTTGGCCGGGGTTTACCAAGAGACCCAGTACTTC.

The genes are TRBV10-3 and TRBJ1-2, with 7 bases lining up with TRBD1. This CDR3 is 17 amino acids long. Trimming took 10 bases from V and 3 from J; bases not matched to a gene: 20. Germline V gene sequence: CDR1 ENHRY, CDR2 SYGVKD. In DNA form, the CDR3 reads TGTGCCACCCTGACTCCGGGACAGAGAGTTTCCCACTATGGCTACACCTTC. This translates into CATLTPGQRVSHYGYTF.

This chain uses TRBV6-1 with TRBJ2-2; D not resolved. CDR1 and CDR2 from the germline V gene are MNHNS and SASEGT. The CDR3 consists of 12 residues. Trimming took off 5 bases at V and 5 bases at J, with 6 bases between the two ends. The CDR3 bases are TGTGCCAGCAGTTCTCCGACCGGGGAGCTGTTTTTT. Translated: CASSSPTGELFF.

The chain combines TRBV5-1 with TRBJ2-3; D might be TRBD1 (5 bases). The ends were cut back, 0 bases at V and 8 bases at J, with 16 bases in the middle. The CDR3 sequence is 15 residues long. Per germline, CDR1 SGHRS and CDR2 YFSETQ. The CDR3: CASSLEGAHWGTQYF. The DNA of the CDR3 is TGCGCCAGCAGCTTGGAAGGGGCCCACTGGGGTACGCAGTATTTT. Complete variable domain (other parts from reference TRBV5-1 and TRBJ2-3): KAGVTQTPRYLIKTRGQQVTLSCSPISGHRSVSWYQQTPGQGLQFLFEYFSETQRNKGNFPGRFSGRQFSNSRSEMNVSTLELGDSALYLCASSLEGAHWGTQYFGPGTRLTVL.

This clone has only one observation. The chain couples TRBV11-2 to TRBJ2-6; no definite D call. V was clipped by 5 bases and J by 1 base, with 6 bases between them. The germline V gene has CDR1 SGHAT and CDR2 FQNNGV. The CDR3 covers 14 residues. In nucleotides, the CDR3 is TGTGCCAGCAGCCCACAGTCTGGGGCCAACGTCCTGACTTTC. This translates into CASSPQSGANVLTF.